One and the same sample provided the 5 T cell receptor beta chains below, sequenced in a study of blood T cell repertoires in COVID-19. Some clones are missing from TCRdb's copy, which holds only in-frame ones; the method was immunoSEQ multiplex PCR. This table holds about 370,000 clones, about nine tenths found once. The sample taken for sequencing was PBMCs or T cells enriched from blood (not recorded which). These receptor sequences come from a woman aged 40 to 55 who had been exposed to COVID-19.

This clone was recorded a few times. The CDR3 coding sequence is TGTGCCAGCAGTTCAACAGGACAGGGGAATCAGCCCCAGCATTTT. Protein product: CASSSTGQGNQPQHF. The chain links TRBV6-2 or TRBV6-3 to TRBJ1-5, with TRBD1 matching over 9 bases. This CDR3 has 15 residues. With 4 bases clipped from V and 4 bases from J, the junction kept 5 bases outside the gene matches. The germline gives CDR1 MNHEY, CDR2 SVGEGT.

The chain has TRBV29-1 and TRBJ1-2; maybe TRBD1 (5 bases). CDR1 SQVTM and CDR2 ANQGSEA come from the germline V gene. Deletions cut 2 bases from V and 4 bases from J, with 11 bases between. CDR3 length: 13 residues. CDR3 DNA sequence: TGCAGCGTTGAAACCCAGACAGCCTATGGCTACACCTTC. Amino acid sequence: CSVETQTAYGYTF.

The chain couples TRBV6-4 to TRBJ2-1; perhaps TRBD2 as D (5 bases). CDR1 is MRHNA, CDR2 SNTAGT, per germline. Trimming removed 4 bases at V and 6 bases at J, with 13 bases between. This CDR3 has 14 residues. The CDR3 is CASSAGGWGNEQFF. In DNA form, the CDR3 reads TGTGCCAGCAGTGCAGGCGGGTGGGGCAATGAGCAGTTCTTC.

This clone has only one observation. The chain is built from TRBV19 and TRBJ1-5; D is perhaps TRBD1 (6 bases). The CDR3 loop spans 14 amino acids. The V gene's germline CDR1 is LNHDA and CDR2 SQIVND (reference sequence). V dropped 6 bases and J dropped 5 bases, with 14 bases sitting between them. The CDR3 loop is CASRSTGLDQPQHF. CDR3 bases: TGTGCCAGTAGATCCACAGGGTTGGATCAGCCCCAGCATTTT. Looking up the rest from reference TRBV19 and TRBJ1-5 gives the full variable domain: DGGITQSPKYLFRKEGQNVTLSCEQNLNHDAMYWYRQDPGQGLRLIYYSQIVNDFQKGDIAEGYSVSREKKESFPLTVTSAQKNPTAFYLCASRSTGLDQPQHFGDGTRLSIL.

The chain has TRBV18 and TRBJ2-3, with a tentative D call TRBD1 (6 bases). V was shortened by 6 bases and J by 2 bases, with 18 bases between the two germline ends. This CDR3 region has 16 residues. Germline V gene sequence: CDR1 KGHSH, CDR2 LQKENI. DNA of the CDR3: TGTGCCAGCTCCCGCACACTTGACAGGAACACAGATACGCAGTATTTT. This codes for CASSRTLDRNTDTQYF.